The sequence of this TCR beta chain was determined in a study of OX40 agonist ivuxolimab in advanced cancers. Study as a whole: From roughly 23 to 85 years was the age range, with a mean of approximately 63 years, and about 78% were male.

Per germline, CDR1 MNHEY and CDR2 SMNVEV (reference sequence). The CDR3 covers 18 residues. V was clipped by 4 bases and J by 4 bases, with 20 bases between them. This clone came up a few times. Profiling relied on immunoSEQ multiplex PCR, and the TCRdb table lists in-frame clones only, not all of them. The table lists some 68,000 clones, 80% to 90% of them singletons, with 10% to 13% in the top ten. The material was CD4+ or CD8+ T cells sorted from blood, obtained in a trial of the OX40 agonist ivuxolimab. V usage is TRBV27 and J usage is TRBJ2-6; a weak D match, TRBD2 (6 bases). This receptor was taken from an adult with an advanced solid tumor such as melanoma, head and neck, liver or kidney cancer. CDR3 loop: CASSSFGGVLRGANVLTF. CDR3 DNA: TGTGCCAGCAGTTCCTTCGGCGGGGTATTGAGGGGGGCCAACGTCCTGACTTTC.